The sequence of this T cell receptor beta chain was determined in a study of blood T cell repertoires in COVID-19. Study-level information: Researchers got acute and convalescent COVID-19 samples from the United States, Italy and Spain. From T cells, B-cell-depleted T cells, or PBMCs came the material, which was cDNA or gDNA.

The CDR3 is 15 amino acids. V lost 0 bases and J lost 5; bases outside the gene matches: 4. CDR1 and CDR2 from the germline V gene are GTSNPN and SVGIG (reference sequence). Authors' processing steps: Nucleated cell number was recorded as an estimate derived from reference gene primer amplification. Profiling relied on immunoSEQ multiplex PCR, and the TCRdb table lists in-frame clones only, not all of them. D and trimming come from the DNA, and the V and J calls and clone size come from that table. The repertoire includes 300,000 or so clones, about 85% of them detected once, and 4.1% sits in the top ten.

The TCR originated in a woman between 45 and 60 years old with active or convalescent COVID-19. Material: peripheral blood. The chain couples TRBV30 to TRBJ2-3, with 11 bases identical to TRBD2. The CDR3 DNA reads TGTGCCTGGAGTGTGGGACTAGCGGACCTAGATACGCAGTATTTT. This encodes CAWSVGLADLDTQYF.